Presented here are 18 T cell receptor beta chains from one specimen sequenced in a study of OX40 agonist ivuxolimab in advanced cancers. The assay was immunoSEQ multiplex PCR, and TCRdb's table has in-frame clones only and misses some. The sample holds about 77,000 clones; approximately 95% are singletons and the top ten take 0.25% to 0.35%. The sequences come from CD4+ or CD8+ T cells sorted from blood, collected in a trial of the OX40 agonist ivuxolimab. These receptors all stem from an adult with an advanced solid tumor such as melanoma, head and neck, liver or kidney cancer.

The chain carries TRBV28 and TRBJ2-2; tentatively, D is TRBD1 or TRBD2 (5 bases each). The CDR3 length is 15 residues. The V gene lost 3 bases and the J gene lost 1 base, with 9 bases spanning the gap. CDR1 is MDHEN, CDR2 SYDVKM, per germline. CDR3: CASSFLGENTGELFF. The CDR3 region has the DNA TGTGCCAGCAGTTTTTTGGGGGAGAACACCGGGGAGCTGTTTTTT.

CDR3 in DNA: TGTGCCAGCAGCCAATTTGTGGGGACTGGAAACACCATATATTTT. It codes for CASSQFVGTGNTIYF. The V and J genes are TRBV14 and TRBJ1-3; D gene ambiguous. Germline lookup yields CDR1 SGHDN and CDR2 FVKESK. V shed 2 bases and J shed 2 bases, with 10 bases lying between them. The CDR3 length is 15 residues.

V is TRBV27 and J is TRBJ2-2; TRBD1 matches at 8 bases. Germline loops: CDR1 MNHEY, CDR2 SMNVEV (reference sequence). V was pared by 3 bases and J by 5 bases, with 5 bases of the junction left unmatched. The CDR3 runs to 15 residues. DNA of the CDR3: TGTGCCAGCAGTTTCCCCGGACAGGGTACCGGGGAGCTGTTTTTT. Its translation is CASSFPGQGTGELFF.

DNA for the CDR3: TGCGCCAGCAGCTCCCAAGACCGAGGTGAAGCTTTCTTT. Its protein product is CASSSQDRGEAFF. The chain carries TRBV5-1 and TRBJ1-1, with D uncertain. This CDR3 spans 13 amino acids. Trimming shortened V by 3 bases and J by 7 bases, and 13 bases separated the two germline ends. CDR1 SGHRS and CDR2 YFSETQ come from the germline V gene.

This chain uses TRBV9 with TRBJ1-3; D is uncertain. V dropped 0 bases and J dropped 0 bases, with 19 bases sitting between them. Germline V gene data show CDR1 as SGDLS and CDR2 as YYNGEE. The CDR3 is made up of 19 amino acids. CDR3: CASSVDSLGIDFSGNTIYF. CDR3 in DNA: TGTGCCAGCAGCGTAGACAGCCTCGGGATAGACTTCTCTGGAAACACCATATATTTT.

The J gene is TRBJ1-2, the V gene TRBV14, with D uncertain. V was cut by 4 bases and J by 6 bases, with 15 bases left in between. Germline assignment: CDR1 SGHDN and CDR2 FVKESK. The CDR3 loop spans 14 amino acids. Here the CDR3 DNA reads TGTGCCAGCAGCCCAGGAAACAGCCTAGATGGCTACACCTTC. It codes for CASSPGNSLDGYTF.

This sequence joins TRBV6-5 and TRBJ1-6; 8 bases map to TRBD1. The V gene's germline CDR1 is MNHEY and CDR2 SVGAGI. This CDR3 is built from 16 residues. V trimming: 0 bases; J trimming: 7 bases; junction bases outside the gene matches: 5. CDR3 in DNA: TGTGCCAGCAGTTACTCGGCAGGGGGCATGAATTCACCCCTCCACTTT. Encoded protein: CASSYSAGGMNSPLHF.

The CDR3 sequence: CASSQTIASSTDTQYF. CDR3 in DNA: TGCGCCAGCAGCCAGACGATAGCGTCTAGCACAGATACGCAGTATTTT. The chain joins TRBV5-1 to TRBJ2-3, with D perhaps TRBD2 (5 bases). V was trimmed by 4 bases and J by 0 bases, leaving 15 bases between them. The CDR3 has 16 residues. CDR1 is SGHRS and CDR2 is YFSETQ in the germline V gene.

The chain has TRBV5-1 and TRBJ1-2; D may be TRBD1 (5 bases). Germline V gene sequence: CDR1 SGHRS, CDR2 YFSETQ. Trimming took off 4 bases at V and 7 bases at J, with 17 bases between the two ends. This CDR3 contains 14 residues. DNA of the CDR3: TGCGCCAGCAGCCCTGAGCCCCAGGGTCGTGGCTACACCTTC. As protein: CASSPEPQGRGYTF.

The chain carries TRBV18 and TRBJ1-2; D ambiguous. Trimming shortened V by 4 bases and J by 8 bases, and 20 bases separated the two germline ends. The germline V gene encodes CDR1 KGHSH and CDR2 LQKENI. CDR3 length equals 15 residues. This CDR3 is CASSQTIGTADGYTF. In nucleotides, the CDR3 is TGTGCCAGCTCACAGACCATAGGTACCGCGGACGGCTACACCTTC.

The rearrangement links TRBV28 to TRBJ2-2, with D tentatively TRBD2 (5 bases). Deletions cut 6 bases from V and 0 bases from J, with 8 bases between. Germline V gives CDR1 MDHEN, CDR2 SYDVKM. The CDR3 consists of 14 residues. CDR3 sequence reads: CASSTGTNTGELFF. CDR3 coding DNA: TGTGCCAGCAGCACCGGGACGAACACCGGGGAGCTGTTTTTT.

V gene TRBV5-1 combines with J gene TRBJ2-2; D remains ambiguous. Deletions cut 1 base from V and 3 bases from J, with 10 bases between. CDR3 length equals 15 residues. Per germline, CDR1 SGHRS and CDR2 YFSETQ. The CDR3 DNA follows: TGCGCCAGCAGCTTGTATCAGAGTGACACCGGGGAGCTGTTTTTT. This codes for CASSLYQSDTGELFF.

J is TRBJ1-4 and V is TRBV4-3, with 10 bases matching TRBD1. Germline-derived CDR1 and CDR2 are LGHNA and YSLEER. The CDR3 consists of 15 residues. Unmatched junction bases numbered 7, after V lost 4 bases and J lost 8 bases. The CDR3 here is CASSRLGTGEEKLFF. DNA for the CDR3: TGCGCCAGCAGCCGGTTAGGGACAGGGGAAGAAAAACTGTTTTTT.

This chain links TRBV19 with TRBJ2-4, with 10 bases matching TRBD1. The trim removed 3 bases at V and 1 base at J, leaving 9 bases unmatched. CDR3 length equals 18 residues. CDR1 LNHDA and CDR2 SQIVND come from the germline V gene (reference sequence). The CDR3 DNA follows: TGTGCCAGTAGTATGGGGTCCGGGACAGGGGATGCCAAAAACATTCAGTACTTC. This encodes CASSMGSGTGDAKNIQYF.

This clone was observed once. V gene TRBV7-2 combines with J gene TRBJ2-2; D not certain. V lost 2 bases to trimming and J lost 3 bases, with 10 bases between them. From germline, CDR1 is SGHTA and CDR2 FQGNSA. The CDR3 spans 15 residues. CDR3 in amino acids: CASSLTSLYTGELFF. The CDR3 DNA reads TGTGCCAGCAGCTTAACTTCTTTGTACACCGGGGAGCTGTTTTTT.

CDR3 sequence reads: CASRTWDYSTGELFF. The CDR3 region has the DNA TGTGCCAGCAGGACCTGGGACTACAGCACCGGGGAGCTGTTTTTT. This rearrangement joins TRBV2 to TRBJ2-2, with TRBD2 matching 7 bases. Germline loops: CDR1 SNHLY, CDR2 FYNNEI. The CDR3 has 15 residues. With V trimmed by 6 bases and J by 4 bases, 8 bases remained unmatched.

The chain recombines TRBV5-8 with TRBJ2-2; D gene unclear. Between the trimmed V and J ends, which lost 0 bases and 3 bases, there was a span of 6 bases. This CDR3 contains 14 residues. The germline CDR1 and CDR2 sequences are SGHTS and YDEGEE. For the CDR3, the DNA is TGTGCCAGCAGCTTGGGGCTTTACACCGGGGAGCTGTTTTTT. Translating gives CASSLGLYTGELFF.

This rearrangement joins TRBV18 to TRBJ2-7; 12 nucleotides align to TRBD1. Trimming took 6 bases from V and 5 from J; bases not matched to a gene: 5. The CDR3 is made up of 14 amino acids. The germline V gene has CDR1 KGHSH and CDR2 LQKENI. CDR3: CASSQGQGAHEQYF. The CDR3 DNA reads as TGTGCCAGCTCCCAGGGACAGGGGGCGCACGAGCAGTACTTC.